The 13 T cell receptor beta chains listed next were all sequenced from one sample in a study of tumor-infiltrating lymphocytes in localized non-small cell lung cancer. Assay: immunoSEQ multiplex PCR; the TCRdb copy retains only in-frame clones and omits some. In the table there are approximately 17,000 clones, around 75% of which are singletons. Sequencing used lung tumor tissue. The receptors stem from a human donor with non-small cell lung cancer.

The V and J genes are TRBV6-5 and TRBJ1-2; tentatively, D is TRBD1 (5 bases). In germline, CDR1 is MNHEY, CDR2 SVGAGI. The CDR3 consists of 12 residues. V lost 8 bases, J lost 4 bases, and 11 bases lay in between. CDR3 sequence (DNA): TGTGCCAGCTCCCGGGGCCCCTATGGCTACACCTTC. This sequence encodes CASSRGPYGYTF.

This chain connects TRBV28 to TRBJ1-5; no clear D. Germline values: CDR1 MDHEN, CDR2 SYDVKM. Trimming removed 6 bases at V and 5 bases at J, with 11 bases between. The CDR3 totals 13 residues. Written as DNA, the CDR3 is TGTGCCAGCAGCAGAGGTGTGGATCAGCCCCAGCATTTT. It specifies CASSRGVDQPQHF.

This clone showed up just a few times. The chain carries TRBV9 and TRBJ2-7, with 8 bases fitting TRBD1. Germline V CDR1 and CDR2: SGDLS, YYNGEE. The CDR3 covers 14 residues. Germline trimming cut 3 bases from V and 3 bases from J; bases unmatched to any gene: 5. The CDR3 nucleotides are TGTGCCAGCAGCGCCGGGACAGGTGTCTACGAGCAGTACTTC. This encodes CASSAGTGVYEQYF.

This clone turned up a few times. J is TRBJ2-7 and V is TRBV28; 9 bases map to TRBD2. This CDR3 has 13 amino acids. V shed 10 bases, J shed 2 bases, and the junction held 6 bases outside the gene matches. Germline V CDR1 and CDR2: MDHEN, SYDVKM. CDR3 nucleotides: TGTGCCACCTCACTAGCGGGTACCTACGAGCAGTACTTC. Translated, it gives CATSLAGTYEQYF.

This chain uses TRBV6-6 with TRBJ1-2; no reliable D call. This CDR3 is built from 12 residues. V dropped 7 bases and J dropped 4 bases, with 10 bases sitting between them. The germline gives CDR1 MNHNY, CDR2 SVGAGI (reference sequence). The CDR3 nucleotides are TGTGCCAGCAATAAAGTCGGCTATGGCTACACCTTC. It yields the protein CASNKVGYGYTF.

The V gene is TRBV30, the J gene TRBJ1-5, with TRBD1 matching over 10 bases. Trimming removed 3 bases from V and 7 bases from J; junction bases left unmatched: 6. Germline CDR1 and CDR2: GTSNPN and SVGIG (reference sequence). This CDR3 has 14 amino acids. The CDR3 spells CAWSPGQGRQPQHF. The CDR3 region has the DNA TGTGCCTGGAGCCCGGGACAGGGGAGACAGCCCCAGCATTTT. Supplemented by reference TRBV30 and TRBJ1-5, the full variable domain reads SQTIHQWPATLVQPVGSPLSLECTVEGTSNPNLYWYRQAAGRGLQLLFYSVGIGQISSEVPQNLSASRPQDRQFILSSKKLLLSDSGFYLCAWSPGQGRQPQHFGDGTRLSIL.

The chain is built from TRBV25-1 and TRBJ1-1; D might be TRBD1 (6 bases). V lost 1 base and J lost 4, with 16 bases in between. This CDR3 contains 16 residues. The germline CDR1 and CDR2 sequences are MGHDK and SYGVNS. DNA of the CDR3: TGTGCCAGCAGTGAATTAATAGGGGGAGATCCCACTGAAGCTTTCTTT. It translates to CASSELIGGDPTEAFF.

V gene TRBV19 combines with J gene TRBJ1-2; D might be TRBD1 (5 bases). The germline gives CDR1 LNHDA, CDR2 SQIVND (reference sequence). Trimming shortened V by 2 bases and J by 7 bases, and 20 bases separated the two germline ends. The CDR3 loop spans 16 amino acids. The CDR3 bases are TGTGCCAGTAGTATACCCCCCCTACAACGGGGCTTTGGCTACACCTTC. Translation gives CASSIPPLQRGFGYTF.

The table lists this clone with a few counts. J is TRBJ2-7 and V is TRBV18, with a tentative D call TRBD1 (6 bases). In germline, CDR1 is KGHSH, CDR2 LQKENI. The CDR3 runs 15 residues. The V end lost 4 bases, the J end lost 0 bases, and 13 bases lay between the germline ends. The CDR3 loop reads CASSLRQAASYEQYF. The CDR3 DNA reads TGTGCCAGCTCACTCCGACAGGCCGCCTCCTACGAGCAGTACTTC.

The V and J genes are TRBV6-6 and TRBJ1-5, with D perhaps TRBD1 (5 bases). The CDR3 consists of 13 residues. Germline V CDR1 and CDR2: MNHNY, SVGAGI (reference sequence). Trimming stripped 5 bases from V and 5 bases from J, with 10 bases between. The CDR3 sequence: CASSRGVYQPQHF. CDR3 nucleotide sequence: TGTGCCAGCAGTCGAGGGGTTTATCAGCCCCAGCATTTT.

CDR3 in DNA: TGTGCCAGTCCCCCCCAGGGGGCAAGTAATCAGCCCCAGCATTTT. It encodes CASPPQGASNQPQHF. The chain recombines TRBV6-1 with TRBJ1-5, with 8 bases matching TRBD1. Germline CDR1 is MNHNS and CDR2 is SASEGT. Trimming removed 9 bases from V and 4 bases from J; junction bases left unmatched: 11. The CDR3 loop spans 15 amino acids.

The chain links TRBV29-1 to TRBJ2-2; possible D gene TRBD1, 7 bases. This CDR3 has 14 amino acids. Germline CDR1 reads SQVTM; CDR2 reads ANQGSEA. The V gene lost 3 bases and the J gene lost 3 bases, with 11 bases spanning the gap. The CDR3 loop is CSVDPRGDTGELFF. CDR3 nucleotide sequence: TGCAGCGTTGATCCCAGGGGGGACACCGGGGAGCTGTTTTTT.

This clone was seen a handful of times. This rearrangement joins TRBV28 to TRBJ2-7, with D uncertain. CDR3 length: 14 amino acids. Trimming took 5 bases from V and 1 from J, leaving 12 bases between them. CDR1 and CDR2 from the germline V gene are MDHEN and SYDVKM. The chain's CDR3 is CASSLGRFSYEQYF. DNA for the CDR3: TGTGCCAGCAGTCTCGGACGGTTTTCCTACGAGCAGTACTTC.